This T cell receptor beta chain derives from a study of T cells expressing NK-cell markers. A note on this clonotype: Its antigen remains unidentified.

Study results and limitations: The study did not resolve the HCMV specificity of expanded NKG2C+ T cell clones. Roughly 1.0-7.0% of CD8+ T cells in 6 or 7 donors belonged to dominant NKG2C+ clonotypes.

Reanalyzing the 5' RACE reads, TCRdb keeps one entry per CDR3 protein, without DNA. Reported are about 370,000 distinct CDR3 sequences; the ten largest clones contain over 8.5%. Germline-derived CDR1 and CDR2 are SNHLY and FYNNEI. This CDR3 contains 14 residues. The source of this sequence is a woman aged 45-65 years in good health. The chain links TRBV2 to TRBJ2-7; no DNA is available, so the TRBD1 call from TCRdb remains unchecked. Sequenced sample: blood T cells: a sorted CD56 or NKG2C T cell subset, CD4+ or CD8+ T cells, or bulk PBMC T cells (not recorded which). The CDR3 sequence is CASSKQGESYEQYF. Combining the CDR3 with reference TRBV2 and TRBJ2-7 gives the whole variable domain EPEVTQTPSHQVTQMGQEVILRCVPISNHLYFYWYRQILGQKVEFLVSFYNNEISEKSEIFDDQFSVERPDGSNFTLKIRSTKLEDSAMYFCASSKQGESYEQYFGPGTRLTVT.